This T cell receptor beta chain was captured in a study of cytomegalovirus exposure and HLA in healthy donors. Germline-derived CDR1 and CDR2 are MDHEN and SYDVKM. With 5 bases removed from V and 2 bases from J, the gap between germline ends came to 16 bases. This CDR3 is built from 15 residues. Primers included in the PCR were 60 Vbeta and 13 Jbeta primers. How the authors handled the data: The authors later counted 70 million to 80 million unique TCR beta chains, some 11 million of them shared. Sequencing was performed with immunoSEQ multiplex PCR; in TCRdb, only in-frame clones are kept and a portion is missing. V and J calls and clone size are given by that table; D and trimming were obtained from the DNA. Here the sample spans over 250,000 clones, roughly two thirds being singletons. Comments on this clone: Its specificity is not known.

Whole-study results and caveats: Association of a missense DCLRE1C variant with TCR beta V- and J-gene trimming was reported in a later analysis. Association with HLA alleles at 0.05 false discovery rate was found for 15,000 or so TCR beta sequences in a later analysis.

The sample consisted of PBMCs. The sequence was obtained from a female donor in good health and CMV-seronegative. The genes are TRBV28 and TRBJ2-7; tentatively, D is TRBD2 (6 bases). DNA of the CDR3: TGTGCCAGCAGTGGTCACCCGGGACTTGCCTACGAGCAGTACTTC. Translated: CASSGHPGLAYEQYF. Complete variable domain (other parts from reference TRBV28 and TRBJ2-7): DVKVTQSSRYLVKRTGEKVFLECVQDMDHENMFWYRQDPGLGLRLIYFSYDVKMKEKGDIPEGYSVSREKKERFSLILESASTNQTSMYLCASSGHPGLAYEQYFGPGTRLTVT.